A selection of T cell receptor beta chains follows, all from one sample in a study of blood T cells in healthy people across ages. TCRdb re-called the 5' RACE reads with MiXCR, one entry per CDR3 protein. This sample has around 1,100,000 distinct CDR3 sequences, with more than 30% found just once. The material sequenced was blood. Receptors were obtained from a man aged 18 to 29 in good health. Both conserved end residues are part of each CDR3. Fields, in order: J gene, V gene, D gene, clone size, CDR3 protein, CDR3 DNA. The D gene is left open where the match is weak. A clone size is listed for some rows: how often the clone was seen (once, few, many), or a class if it is expanded.

>TRBJ2-7|TRBV10-3|-|few
CASLQGASPNYEQYF
TGTGCCTCTCTCCAAGGGGCCTCGCCCAATTACGAGCAGTACTTC
>TRBJ1-5|TRBV20-1|TRBD1|-
CSARDRTGGSQPQHF
TGCAGTGCTAGAGATAGGACAGGGGGAAGTCAGCCCCAGCATTTT
>TRBJ1-2|TRBV4-3|-|-
CASSPGSVSQFNYGYTF
TGCGCCAGCAGCCCGGGATCGGTCAGCCAATTTAACTATGGCTACACCTTC
>TRBJ2-1|TRBV5-1|-|few
CASSSQGPPYNEQFF
TGCGCCAGCAGTTCTCAGGGGCCTCCCTACAATGAGCAGTTCTTC
>TRBJ2-7|TRBV12-3/TRBV12-4|-|-
CASRWTGHNEQYF
TGTGCCAGCAGATGGACGGGGCACAATGAGCAGTACTTC
>TRBJ2-7|TRBV7-3|-|-
CASSLGSNNEQYF
TGTGCCAGCAGCTTAGGCTCGAACAATGAGCAGTACTTC
>TRBJ2-3|TRBV24-1|-|few
CATSDPIWGDTDTQYF
TGTGCCACCAGTGACCCTATATGGGGGGACACAGATACGCAGTATTTT
>TRBJ2-2|TRBV20-1|TRBD1|-
CSARTGDTGELFF
TGCAGTGCGAGGACAGGGGACACCGGGGAGCTGTTTTTT
>TRBJ2-3|TRBV6-6|TRBD2|many
CASSTLRGGTDTQYF
TGTGCCAGCAGTACACTGCGGGGGGGCACAGATACGCAGTATTTT
>TRBJ2-3|TRBV7-2|TRBD2|-
CTSRRGVRADTQYF
TGTACCAGCAGACGGGGGGTGCGAGCAGATACGCAGTATTTT
>TRBJ1-1|TRBV20-1|-|few
CSARPNHGAETEAFF
TGCAGTGCTAGACCTAACCACGGCGCGGAGACTGAAGCTTTCTTT
>TRBJ2-5|TRBV20-1|TRBD2|-
CSASPAGGYNEQYF
TGCAGTGCTTCACCTGCGGGAGGCTACAATGAGCAGTACTTC
>TRBJ2-5|TRBV6-5|-|-
CASSSDLRGRQETQYF
TGTGCCAGCAGTTCCGACCTCCGCGGTAGGCAAGAGACCCAGTACTTC
>TRBJ2-3|TRBV7-3|-|few
CASKSDSGTDTQYF
TGTGCCAGCAAGAGCGATAGCGGCACAGATACGCAGTATTTT
>TRBJ1-5|TRBV28|-|-
CAVGGSNQPQHF
TGTGCCGTCGGGGGAAGCAATCAGCCCCAGCATTTT
>TRBJ1-5|TRBV20-1|-|-
CSARETGRQPQHF
TGCAGTGCTAGAGAAACAGGGCGTCAGCCCCAGCATTTT
>TRBJ1-4|TRBV4-2|-|-
CASSQEGGWGDLEKLFF
TGTGCCAGCAGCCAAGAAGGTGGTTGGGGGGACCTTGAAAAACTGTTTTTT
>TRBJ1-6|TRBV20-1|-|-
CSAPWAGRSSYNSPLHF
TGCAGTGCTCCCTGGGCGGGGCGAAGCTCCTATAATTCACCCCTCCACTTT
>TRBJ2-2|TRBV7-2|-|-
CASSLIPSSNTGKLFF
TGTGCCAGCAGCCTGATCCCTAGTTCGAACACCGGGAAGCTGTTTTTT
>TRBJ1-1|TRBV3-1|-|once
CAGSQEIGGREAFF
TGTGCCGGCAGCCAAGAGATTGGCGGCCGTGAAGCTTTCTTT
>TRBJ2-7|TRBV7-2|TRBD2|-
CASSFPSGGLNNEQYF
TGTGCCAGCAGCTTTCCTAGCGGGGGGCTTAACAATGAGCAGTACTTC
>TRBJ2-1|TRBV20-1|-|-
CSARAPPMAGALSSYNEQFF
TGCAGTGCAAGAGCCCCACCTATGGCGGGGGCACTAAGCTCCTACAATGAGCAGTTCTTC
>TRBJ2-5|TRBV4-1|-|-
CASSADWGEETQYF
TGCGCCAGCAGCGCTGATTGGGGGGAAGAGACCCAGTACTTC
>TRBJ1-2|TRBV6-6|TRBD1|few
CASTLFPGTGNYGYTF
TGTGCCAGCACCCTATTTCCCGGGACAGGGAACTATGGCTACACCTTC
>TRBJ2-7|TRBV6-2/TRBV6-3|TRBD1|-
CASSSLADRAGYNEQYF
TGTGCCAGCAGTTCCCTTGCGGACAGGGCGGGATACAATGAGCAGTACTTC
>TRBJ2-7|TRBV20-1|-|-
CSANGQRNYEQYF
TGCAGTGCTAATGGGCAGCGAAACTACGAGCAGTACTTC
>TRBJ2-5|TRBV4-1|-|few
CASSPSTTADDQETQYF
TGCGCCAGCAGCCCCAGTACAACGGCGGACGACCAAGAGACCCAGTACTTC
>TRBJ2-5|TRBV2|TRBD2|-
CASILTSGLQETQYF
TGTGCCAGCATTCTAACTAGCGGGCTCCAAGAGACCCAGTACTTC
>TRBJ1-2|TRBV20-1|-|few
CSARGRTGYGYTF
TGCAGTGCCCGAGGCCGTACCGGCTATGGCTACACCTTC
>TRBJ2-3|TRBV6-6|-|-
CASKMEGPYFTDTQYF
TGTGCCAGCAAGATGGAGGGGCCCTACTTCACAGATACGCAGTATTTT
>TRBJ1-1|TRBV20-1|-|-
CSARNIKLPRNTEAFF
TGCAGTGCTAGAAACATAAAGCTCCCTAGGAACACTGAAGCTTTCTTT
>TRBJ2-4|TRBV27|-|-
CASSSGPLRDTLAKNIQYF
TGTGCCAGCAGCTCCGGGCCCTTAAGAGATACCCTAGCCAAAAACATTCAGTACTTC
>TRBJ1-2|TRBV4-1|-|-
CASSQDRAPGYGYTF
TGCGCCAGCAGCCAAGATCGGGCACCTGGCTATGGCTACACCTTC
>TRBJ2-2|TRBV30|-|-
CAWRQGAGELFF
TGTGCCTGGCGTCAAGGGGCCGGGGAGCTGTTTTTT
>TRBJ2-5|TRBV10-3|-|-
CAISELEVGETQYF
TGTGCCATCAGTGAGCTAGAAGTGGGGGAGACCCAGTACTTC
>TRBJ1-5|TRBV2|-|many
CASSEAGQPQHF
TGTGCCAGCAGTGAAGCCGGGCAGCCCCAGCATTTT
>TRBJ2-3|TRBV15|-|-
CATRPGITDTQYF
TGTGCCACCCGCCCCGGGATAACAGATACGCAGTATTTT
>TRBJ1-2|TRBV7-2|-|few
CASSSGQPGVYGYTF
TGTGCCAGCAGCTCTGGACAGCCCGGGGTTTATGGCTACACCTTC
>TRBJ1-2|TRBV20-1|-|many
CSAPRDTGDGYTF
TGCAGTGCTCCCCGGGACACCGGGGATGGCTACACCTTC
>TRBJ1-1|TRBV20-1|-|once
CSQGRRDTEAFF
TGCAGCCAAGGGAGGAGAGACACTGAAGCTTTCTTT
>TRBJ1-1|TRBV27|-|-
CASGPLQPAFF
TGTGCCAGCGGTCCGTTACAGCCAGCTTTCTTT